This T cell receptor (beta chain) was recorded in a study of cytomegalovirus exposure and HLA in healthy donors. Findings and limits, study-wide: According to a subsequent analysis, TCR clusters identified in the first cohort showed a tendency to co-occur across the approximately 120 validation repertoires. Cytomegalovirus association was listed for approximately 160 TCR beta chains. Both high specificity and high sensitivity reportedly marked the classifier's diagnosis of cytomegalovirus status.

This clone was counted once. The antigen is not known. Profiled with immunoSEQ multiplex PCR; TCRdb holds only in-frame clones, not every one. The sample comprises roughly 260,000 clones, around 90% of which are singletons, and more than 0.35% rests with the top ten. The sequenced sample was PBMCs. This sequence was found in a woman aged 18-30 years in good health and CMV-seronegative.

The CDR3 protein is CASSWGQTEAFF. CDR3 nucleotides: TGCGCCAGCAGTTGGGGACAGACTGAAGCTTTCTTT. The chain is built from TRBV5-1 and TRBJ1-1, with TRBD1 matching over 7 bases. The CDR3 is 12 residues long. Germline V gene sequence: CDR1 SGHRS, CDR2 YFSETQ. V was pared by 5 bases and J by 5 bases, with 3 bases of the junction left unmatched.